Presented here are 20 T cell receptor beta chains from one specimen sequenced in a study of CD8+ T cells in alopecia areata. Using CD4, CD8alpha, NKG2D, NKG2ACE and other markers, pooled cutaneous lymph node cells were sorted. RNA was isolated and reverse transcribed to cDNA, the sequencing template. Profiled with immunoSEQ multiplex PCR; TCRdb holds only in-frame clones, not every one. Observed are approximately 300,000 clones, no singletons, with the top ten taking 0.9% to 1.5%. Input material: CD4+ T cells sorted from a lymph node. These receptors all stem from a C3H/HeJ mouse with alopecia areata. Mouse strain MHC haplotype: H2-k.

Remarks on this clone: Germline and genes: mouse. The read falls 4 residues short of the CDR3 end, and the missing part is taken from the germline J gene. The chain recombines TRBV13-2 with TRBJ2-7, with 11 bases matching TRBD2. This CDR3 is 15 amino acids long. Germline V gives CDR1 NNHNN, CDR2 SYGAGS (reference sequence). The J segment lost 2 bases and the V segment lost 2 bases, leaving 3 bases of the junction unmatched. The CDR3 region is CASGEPGLGAYEQYF. Partial CDR3 DNA: TGTGCCAGCGGTGAACCGGGACTGGGGGCCTAT.

About this clone: Gene names and germline refer to mouse. The sequence runs out 4 residues before the end of the CDR3; the remainder is reconstructed from the germline J gene. The chain has TRBV29 and TRBJ2-1, with a weak D call TRBD1 (5 bases). Germline CDR1 MSHET, CDR2 SYDVDS. The CDR3 runs 12 residues. The sequenced part of the CDR3 DNA is TGTGCTAGCAGCAGGGTGAGGGCT. Translated: CASSRVRA. The full-length CDR3 reads as CASSRVRAEQFF.

This clone was counted ten times or more. Gene names and germline refer to mouse. The read comes to an end 4 residues before the CDR3 does, leaving the germline J gene to fill in the end. The chain employs TRBV17 and TRBJ2-7; D not resolved. The CDR3 runs 12 residues. Germline V lookup: CDR1 MNHDT, CDR2 YYDKIL. The covered CDR3 bases are TGTGCTAGCAGTAGAGTGCAGTAT. Its translation: CASSRVQY. The full-length CDR3 reads as CASSRVQYEQYF.

In its sample, this clone was seen a few times. Germline and genes: mouse. The sequenced fragment ends 4 residues before the CDR3 boundary, so the rest is inferred from the germline J gene. Other DNA sequences within the sample encode an identical CDR3. The chain recombines TRBV19 with TRBJ2-5; possibly TRBD1 for D (5 bases). The CDR3 loop spans 13 amino acids. Germline lookup yields CDR1 FNHDT and CDR2 SITEND (reference sequence). Partial CDR3 DNA: TGTGCCAGCAGCCGTCAGGGATCAGAC. This codes for CASSRQGSD. The CDR3 in full is CASSRQGSDTQYF.

This clone was seen a few times. Gene names denote mouse genes. This CDR3 reads CASRPAWGGAYAEQFF. Partial CDR3 DNA: TGTGCCAGCAGACCCGCCTGGGGGGGCGCCTATGCT. The J gene is TRBJ2-1, the V gene TRBV14; TRBD2 matches at 10 bases. The sequence runs out 4 residues before the end of the CDR3; the remainder is reconstructed from the germline J gene. Germline CDR1 and CDR2: SGHDT and FRDEAV. CDR3 length: 16 amino acids. J lost 3 bases, V lost 5 bases, and 8 bases had no gene match.

Concerning this clone: Genes and germline come from the mouse. The read terminates 4 residues ahead of where the CDR3 ends, so the germline J gene completes it. V usage is TRBV13-3 and J usage is TRBJ1-1, with a weak D call TRBD1 (6 bases). CDR1 and CDR2 (germline): NNHDY, SYVADS. The CDR3 runs 16 residues. CDR3 bases read: TGTGCCAGCAGTGAGTCCGGGACTGGGGGGGCGCAA. It is translated as CASSESGTGGAQ. The whole CDR3 sequence is CASSESGTGGAQEVFF.

Points on this clone: All gene names here are mouse names. Partial CDR3 DNA: TGTGCCAGCAGTCGGGACAAAAAC. This translates into CASSRDKN. The entire CDR3 is CASSRDKNTLYF. The chain recombines TRBV13-3 with TRBJ2-4; a weak D match, TRBD1 (6 bases). Sequencing ends 4 residues short of the CDR3 end; the germline J gene provides the rest. Germline values: CDR1 NNHDY, CDR2 SYVADS. This CDR3 region has 12 residues. Full variable domain (rest looked up from reference TRBV13-3 and TRBJ2-4): EAAVTQSPRSKVAVTGGKVTLSCHQTNNHDYMYWYRQDTGHGLRLIHYSYVADSTEKGDIPDGYKASRPSQENFSLILELASLSQTAVYFCASSRDKNTLYFGAGTRLSVL.

To note about this clone: The gene names given are mouse names. The read halts 4 residues ahead of the CDR3 end, with the missing end drawn from the germline J gene. The rearrangement links TRBV1 to TRBJ2-5; 10 bases are shared with TRBD2. This CDR3 region has 15 residues. The germline gives CDR1 NSQYPW, CDR2 LRSPGD (reference sequence). The CDR3 DNA, read in part, is TGCACCTGCAGTGCCCGACTGGGGGGAGGAGAC. Encoded protein: CTCSARLGGGD. The full CDR3 protein reads CTCSARLGGGDTQYF.

This clone was seen a handful of times. Any gene name here is a mouse gene name. At the DNA level, this CDR3 is encoded by other sequences in the same sample as well. The CDR3: CAWSLGTGYEQYF. The part of the CDR3 DNA that was read is TGTGCCTGGAGTCTCGGGACAGGCTAT. The chain joins TRBV31 to TRBJ2-7; TRBD1 matches at 8 bases. From the germline J gene comes the end of the CDR3, since the read stops 4 residues before it. The CDR3 is 13 residues long. Looked up from germline, CDR1 is GKSSPN and CDR2 is SITVG. With 0 bases clipped from V and 3 bases from J, the junction kept 1 base outside the gene matches.

This clone was counted a few times. Mouse germline and gene names are used. From the germline J gene comes the end of the CDR3, since the read stops 4 residues before it. The sample has other DNA sequences that encode this CDR3 too. The rearrangement joins TRBV5 to TRBJ2-5; 8 bases map to TRBD1. The CDR3 spans 13 residues. CDR1 is LGHNA and CDR2 is YNLKQL in the germline V gene (reference sequence). The sequenced CDR3 bases are TGTGCCAGCAGCCAGGACAGGGTGGAC. Encoded protein: CASSQDRVD. The CDR3, in full, reads CASSQDRVDTQYF.

Notes on this clone: The gene names given are mouse names. The read ends 4 residues before the CDR3 terminus; that terminus is restored from the germline J gene. The rearrangement links TRBV1 to TRBJ2-5; D is possibly TRBD1 (7 bases). Germline CDR1 NSQYPW, CDR2 LRSPGD (reference sequence). Trimming stripped 4 bases from V and 2 bases from J, with 7 bases between. The CDR3 spans 13 residues. The part of the CDR3 DNA that was read is TGCACCTGCAGTGAGGGGGCCCAAGAC. Amino acids: CTCSEGAQD. The whole CDR3 sequence reads CTCSEGAQDTQYF.

This clone was found a few times. Germline and genes: mouse. The read stops 4 residues short of the end of the CDR3; the missing end is completed from the germline J gene. The genes are TRBV16 and TRBJ1-1; 9 bases fit TRBD1. CDR3 length: 14 amino acids. Germline assignment: CDR1 SGHSA and CDR2 FRNQAP. The covered CDR3 bases are TGTGCAAGCAGCGCGGGACAGGGAGGGACA. It is translated as CASSAGQGGT. The entire CDR3 reads CASSAGQGGTEVFF.

This clone was counted many times. Genes and germline are mouse. The read finishes 4 residues shy of the CDR3 end, and the germline J gene is used to complete it. Other DNA sequences from this sample encode an identical CDR3 as well. The chain has TRBV17 and TRBJ2-2, with a tentative D call TRBD1 (5 bases). Germline-derived CDR1 and CDR2 are MNHDT and YYDKIL. Trimming took off 2 bases at V and 2 bases at J, with 6 bases between the two ends. The CDR3 totals 14 residues. The CDR3 DNA, read in part, is TGTGCTAGCAGTAGAAGGGGTAACACCGGG. This sequence encodes CASSRRGNTG. The entire CDR3 protein is CASSRRGNTGQLYF.

For this clone: Gene and germline names: mouse. The observed sequence ends 4 residues before the CDR3 terminus, with the missing tail filled in from the germline J gene. The chain recombines TRBV13-1 with TRBJ1-2, with a weak D call TRBD1 (6 bases). The V gene's germline CDR1 is NSHNY and CDR2 SYGAGN. Trimming took 3 bases from V and 0 from J, leaving 9 bases between them. CDR3 length equals 14 residues. CDR3: CASSGTETNSDYTF. The CDR3 bases that were read are TGTGCCAGCAGTGGGACAGAAACAAACTCC.

This clone turned up a few times. Gene names follow the mouse nomenclature. The CDR3 is cut off 4 residues early in the read; its end comes from the germline J gene. The chain uses TRBV19 and TRBJ2-7, with 11 bases that match TRBD2. The CDR3 extends over 15 amino acids. In germline, CDR1 is FNHDT, CDR2 SITEND (reference sequence). CDR3 sequence reads: CASSPPGLGEYEQYF. CDR3 DNA (partial): TGTGCCAGCAGCCCTCCGGGACTGGGGGAGTAT.

Regarding this clone: Genes and germline come from the mouse. Read data end 4 residues before the CDR3 end; the end is taken from the germline J gene. The V call is TRBV19, the J call TRBJ2-2; 12 bases are a match to TRBD1. Germline V gene lookup returns CDR1 FNHDT and CDR2 SITEND (reference sequence). With V trimmed by 6 bases and J by 3 bases, 6 bases remained unmatched. The CDR3 has 16 amino acids. CDR3 DNA (partial): TGTGCCAGCACCCCGGGACAGGGGGCGGACACCGGG. It yields the protein CASTPGQGADTG. The entire CDR3 sequence reads CASTPGQGADTGQLYF.

Points on this clone: Gene names denote mouse genes. From the germline J gene comes the end of the CDR3, since the read stops 4 residues before it. The rearrangement links TRBV31 to TRBJ2-7; 10 bases align to TRBD2. The germline CDR1 and CDR2 sequences are GKSSPN and SITVG. The CDR3 runs 15 residues. CDR3 sequence: CAWSPMRTGGYEQYF. The CDR3 DNA, read in part, is TGTGCCTGGAGCCCTATGCGGACTGGGGGATAT.

This clone was seen only a few times. Here the gene names and germline are mouse. The CDR3 is cut off 4 residues early in the read; its end comes from the germline J gene. Additional DNA sequences in this sample encode the identical CDR3. This chain uses TRBV19 with TRBJ2-2; no definite D call. The germline CDR1 and CDR2 sequences are FNHDT and SITEND (reference sequence). V was clipped by 1 base and J by 2 bases, with 6 bases between them. The CDR3 is made up of 14 amino acids. The sequenced part of the CDR3 DNA is TGTGCCAGCAGTATACAACAGAACACCGGG. Its protein is CASSIQQNTG. The whole CDR3 is CASSIQQNTGQLYF.

This clone was found a few times. Genes and germline are mouse. The observed sequence ends 4 residues before the CDR3 terminus, with the missing tail filled in from the germline J gene. The gene calls are TRBV31 and TRBJ2-7, with 7 bases that match TRBD2. CDR3 length: 13 amino acids. Germline V gene sequence: CDR1 GKSSPN, CDR2 SITVG. The J segment lost 0 bases and the V segment lost 3 bases, leaving 2 bases of the junction unmatched. CDR3 bases read: TGTGCCTGGAGATTGGGGGGCTCCTAT. It translates to CAWRLGGSY. The full CDR3 protein is CAWRLGGSYEQYF.

Turning to this clone: Gene names are the mouse ones. The CDR3: CASRGLGVETLYF. The covered CDR3 bases are TGTGCTAGCAGGGGACTGGGGGTAGAA. V is TRBV17 and J is TRBJ2-3, with 11 bases matching TRBD2. The read ends 4 residues before the CDR3 terminus; that terminus is restored from the germline J gene. CDR3 size: 13 residues. Germline loops: CDR1 MNHDT, CDR2 YYDKIL.